One TCR beta chain is described in this entry. The antigen it binds to is not known. No base quality values were provided; no much bigger clone lies one nucleotide off. This sample was taken from a study of blood T cells in healthy people across ages (dated by TCRdb to between 2015 and 2016). The study in broad terms: In model experiments, template switching captured roughly one uniquely barcoded TCR beta cDNA molecule for every two T cells. Age-related changes in TCR beta repertoire diversity were measured in the study by deep sequencing normalized with unique cDNA molecular identifiers. The donors were divided into four age groups: young (average around 15 years), middle-aged (approximately 39), aged (approximately 59) and long-lived (about 90). For two donors (one aged 18 to 30 and one aged 80 or older), the study analyzed two additional independent replicas of 1 million unique cDNA reads from the same blood draw. To avoid experimental bias, donors of different ages were randomly spread across the sequencing lanes. Results and caveats for the whole study, not just this receptor: Estimates of total diversity based on one million sequenced T cells were regarded as lower bounds and as underestimates. Since profiling was done on bulk unsorted PBMCs, naive and antigen-experienced compartments could not be conclusively compared. Observed TCR beta diversity per million T cells fell roughly linearly with age, and a significant reduction was already apparent by age about 43. Donor CMV infection status was unknown, potentially confounding age-related changes in expanded clonotypes. Compared with the aged group, the long-lived group had more naive CD4+ T cells, fewer expanded clones and increased TCR diversity, suggesting age selection. The percentage of naive T cells measured by flow cytometry correlated strongly with observed TCR beta diversity.

The donors were some 39 Caucasian individuals from Russia, aged roughly 6 to 90 years, who were systemically healthy. Each donor gave around 9.5 milliliters of peripheral blood, collected into EDTA-treated Vacutainer tubes. Ficoll-Paque density-gradient centrifugation was used to isolate PBMCs, with at least 6 million per sample. Total RNA, at least 6 micrograms per sample, was extracted from PBMCs with Trizol reagent. For every donor, flow cytometry on a PBMC aliquot measured the percentage of naive CD45RAhigh/CD27high T cells. The CDR3 has 16 amino acids, counting the end cysteine and phenylalanine. CDR3 DNA is the only sequence kept; it has 48 bases, read in frame from the first base. Sequences LGHDT (CDR1) and YNNKEL (CDR2) are obtained from the germline V gene (reference sequence). Trimming at the junction amounts to 4 bases on V and 3 bases on J, and the germline ends lie 16 bases apart. Library construction relied on 5' RACE. The instrument given in TCRdb is Illumina HiSeq 2500. A second roughly 6 to 12 cycle PCR used a sample-barcoded 5' primer and a J-beta primer mix. A unique molecular identifier was introduced onto each TCR beta cDNA molecule by a template-switch 5' adaptor carrying 12 random nucleotides. Each sample yielded at least 3 million CDR3-containing paired-end reads. First-strand cDNA synthesis was performed from all RNA using the Mint cDNA synthesis kit, with priming by a TRBC-specific oligonucleotide. Following uracil-DNA glycosylase treatment, all cDNA underwent a first 18-cycle PCR with the universal primers M1SS and BC2_uni_R. The authors' pipeline ran thus. For normalization, 1 million high-quality reads, each with a distinct molecular identifier, were randomly selected from each sample. Reads sharing molecular identifiers were discarded rather than binned into consensus sequences. MiTCR, with a Q25 quality threshold and the strictest error-elimination algorithm, was used for CDR3 identification, clonotype clustering and error correction. A nonparametric unseen species model using Euler transformation provided a lower-bound estimate of total TCR beta diversity. Using fastp at Q25 and MiXCR, TCRdb reprocessed the public reads and kept productive beta chains. For every CDR3 protein sequence, its rows merge into one entry that carries the most common genes and DNA. The V and J calls shown here were made by TCRdb, not taken from the authors' results. For this sample the table gives 650,000 to 950,000 distinct CDR3 sequences, of which more than 40% were detected only once. About 21% of the sample is in the top ten clones.

This TCR derives from a man aged 60-69 years in good health. The sequence links TRBV3-1 to TRBJ2-4; the D segment might be TRBD1 or TRBD2, since each matches 5 bases. The sequencing input was blood. The DNA sequence is as follows: TGTGCCAGCAGCCCAGGACTGGGGGTGAGCAAAAACATTCAGTACTTC. Its protein is CASSPGLGVSKNIQYF.